Below are 14 T cell receptor beta chains sequenced from a single sample in a study of cytomegalovirus exposure and HLA in healthy donors (dated by TCRdb to 2015 to 2018). The method behind the library was the immunoSEQ multiplex PCR assay. For the multiplex PCR, a mixture combining 60 forward primers for TCR Vbeta segments and 13 reverse primers for TCR Jbeta segments was used. TCRdb mirrors the immuneACCESS table, restricted to in-frame sequences. Some clones are absent from its copies; in checked studies, under half trace to an unresolved V gene, and the reason for the others is unknown. The sample records around 95,000 clones, around two thirds of which are singletons. The ten largest clones represent around 1.8% of the sample. Sequenced input: PBMCs. Every receptor here comes from a male donor in good health and CMV-seronegative.

This clone was seen only a few times. The chain joins TRBV6-6 to TRBJ2-7; 8 bases line up with TRBD1. Per germline, CDR1 MNHNY and CDR2 SVGAGI (reference sequence). V was pared by 7 bases and J by 3 bases, with 8 bases of the junction left unmatched. There are 14 residues in the CDR3. The CDR3 bases are TGTGCCAGCACCCAGACAGGGGAGAGCTACGAGCAGTACTTC. Translation: CASTQTGESYEQYF.

The genes are TRBV5-1 and TRBJ1-4, with 7 positions matching TRBD1. V was pared by 4 bases and J by 8 bases, with 17 bases of the junction left unmatched. Germline CDR1 reads SGHRS; CDR2 reads YFSETQ. This CDR3 is built from 17 residues. DNA for the CDR3: TGCGCCAGCAGCCTGGGGGCAGGGCAGGGGGATATCGAAAAACTGTTTTTT. As protein: CASSLGAGQGDIEKLFF.

The gene calls are TRBV5-1 and TRBJ1-1; 9 positions agree with TRBD1. Losses at the gene ends were 0 bases for V and 6 bases for J; bases not matched to a gene: 0. Germline V gene data show CDR1 as SGHRS and CDR2 as YFSETQ. The CDR3 consists of 13 residues. The CDR3 loop is CASSLGTGAEAFF. As DNA, the CDR3 is TGCGCCAGCAGCTTGGGGACAGGGGCTGAAGCTTTCTTT.

This sequence joins TRBV5-6 and TRBJ2-7; 7 bases fit TRBD1. The germline gives CDR1 SGHDT, CDR2 YYEEEE. J was trimmed by 9 bases and V by 0 bases; bases with no gene match: 12. The length of the CDR3 is 15 residues. The CDR3 DNA follows: TGTGCCAGCAGCTTGGCCGGGACAGAGACTACGAGGCAGTACTTC. Translated: CASSLAGTETTRQYF. Filled out from reference TRBV5-6 and TRBJ2-7, the complete variable domain reads DAGVTQSPTHLIKTRGQQVTLRCSPKSGHDTVSWYQQALGQGPQFIFQYYEEEERQRGNFPDRFSGHQFPNYSSELNVNALLLGDSALYLCASSLAGTETTRQYFGPGTRLTVT.

This clone was detected once. The rearrangement uses TRBV28 and TRBJ2-3; 7 bases are a match to TRBD1. V shed 4 bases and J 2 bases; nucleotides not matched to a gene: 6. Per germline, CDR1 MDHEN and CDR2 SYDVKM. The CDR3 contains 15 residues. The CDR3: CASSSRDRVTDTQYF. The CDR3 DNA sequence: TGTGCCAGCAGTTCAAGGGACAGAGTCACAGATACGCAGTATTTT.

This clone has only a few counts. V and J are TRBV7-8 and TRBJ2-2; the D is unclear. The CDR3 consists of 16 residues. Germline loops: CDR1 SGHVS, CDR2 FQNEAQ. V lost 7 bases, J lost 3 bases, and 18 bases lay in between. CDR3 region: CASNPLAWWHTGELFF. In nucleotides, the CDR3 is TGTGCCAGCAACCCCCTGGCCTGGTGGCACACCGGGGAGCTGTTTTTT.

This rearrangement joins TRBV6-5 to TRBJ2-1, with a weak D call TRBD2 (6 bases). V dropped 0 bases and J dropped 9 bases, with 18 bases sitting between them. Germline CDR1 MNHEY, CDR2 SVGAGI. This CDR3 region has 16 residues. The CDR3 sequence: CASSYSVSGGGSEQFF. CDR3 nucleotide sequence: TGTGCCAGCAGTTACTCGGTCTCGGGTGGGGGGAGTGAGCAGTTCTTC.

The chain employs TRBV28 and TRBJ2-2; 8 positions match TRBD1. V lost 5 bases, J lost 16 bases, and 21 bases stayed unmatched. The germline V gene encodes CDR1 MDHEN and CDR2 SYDVKM. The CDR3 is 16 amino acids. CDR3 nucleotide sequence: TGTGCCAGCAGTATGCGACAGGGGCGCCCCCGTGGGCGATGGTTTTTT. Translated, it gives CASSMRQGRPRGRWFF.

V is TRBV4-3 and J is TRBJ1-5, with a tentative D call TRBD1 (5 bases). CDR1 LGHNA and CDR2 YSLEER come from the germline V gene. The CDR3 length is 15 residues. Trimming shortened V by 0 bases and J by 4 bases, and 10 bases separated the two germline ends. The CDR3 DNA is TGCGCCAGCAGCCAAGATCGAGCAGGGAATCAGCCCCAGCATTTT. The encoded protein is CASSQDRAGNQPQHF.

The CDR3 sequence is CASSLRLTGDQPQHF. DNA of the CDR3: TGTGCCAGCAGTTTACGTCTGACAGGGGATCAGCCCCAGCATTTT. The chain links TRBV27 to TRBJ1-5, with TRBD1 identical over 8 bases. The J segment lost 5 bases and the V segment lost 2 bases, leaving 5 bases of the junction unmatched. Germline-derived CDR1 and CDR2 are MNHEY and SMNVEV (reference sequence). The CDR3 runs 15 residues.

The genes are TRBV7-9 and TRBJ2-7; perhaps TRBD1 as D (5 bases). This CDR3 comprises 15 residues. V gave up 5 bases and J gave up 2 bases, with 16 bases separating them. Germline CDR1 is SEHNR and CDR2 is FQNEAQ (reference sequence). CDR3 nucleotide sequence: TGTGCCAGCAGCCATCGACAGCGACCCGCCTACGAGCAGTACTTC. Protein sequence: CASSHRQRPAYEQYF.

The chain joins TRBV9 to TRBJ1-1; 11 bases align to TRBD1. The trim removed 0 bases at V and 4 bases at J, leaving 5 bases unmatched. CDR1 is SGDLS and CDR2 is YYNGEE in the germline V gene. The CDR3 is made up of 16 amino acids. The CDR3 reads CASSVGTGGQGTEAFF. CDR3 DNA sequence: TGTGCCAGCAGCGTAGGGACAGGGGGCCAGGGCACTGAAGCTTTCTTT.

The V gene is TRBV9, the J gene TRBJ2-1; 10 nucleotides line up with TRBD2. V shed 1 base and J 9 bases; nucleotides not matched to a gene: 7. The CDR3 loop spans 15 amino acids. CDR1 SGDLS and CDR2 YYNGEE come from the germline V gene. The CDR3 DNA is TGTGCCAGCAGCGTAAGGCCTAGCGGGAGTTTTGAGCAGTTCTTC. Amino acids: CASSVRPSGSFEQFF.

The chain combines TRBV6-5 with TRBJ1-1; weak D call: TRBD1 (6 bases). The V and J ends lost 0 bases and 1 base respectively, with 9 bases between them. Germline lookup yields CDR1 MNHEY and CDR2 SVGAGI. The length of the CDR3 is 15 residues. This CDR3 is CASSYSNRANTEAFF. The CDR3 DNA follows: TGTGCCAGCAGTTACTCGAACAGGGCGAACACTGAAGCTTTCTTT.